The rows below give T cell receptor beta chains drawn from one sample of a study of T cell clonotyping in hematopoietic cell transplantation. Method: immunoSEQ multiplex PCR; TCRdb's copy keeps in-frame clones and lacks some. Of some 19,000 clones listed, roughly 77% are singletons. The material was peripheral blood mononuclear cells, obtained before stem cell transplant. These receptors were obtained from a man aged 55 to 70 with acute myeloid leukemia. Some clones in this sample may be carry-over from other donors' samples. Each CDR3 is given with its conserved first and last residue. The D gene is left open where the match is weak. Clone size is given for some rows only: seen once, a few or many times, or a class if the clone is expanded.

NA,TRBV7-8,TRBJ1-2,NA,CASSLQPDSNYGYTF,TGTGCCAGCAGCTTACAGCCCGACAGCAACTATGGCTACACCTTC
medium-sized,TRBV19,TRBJ1-6,TRBD1,CASSIRDSDNSPLHF,TGTGCCAGTAGTATCCGGGACAGTGATAATTCACCCCTCCACTTT
NA,TRBV5-6,TRBJ2-7,NA,CASSLFITGDRQYF,TGTGCCAGCAGCTTGTTTATCACCGGTGACAGGCAGTACTTC
NA,TRBV30,TRBJ1-5,NA,CAWSLRDGQPQHF,TGTGCCTGGAGTTTAAGGGACGGCCAGCCCCAGCATTTT
few,TRBV30,TRBJ1-3,TRBD1,CAWSKAGGAFSGNTIYF,TGTGCCTGGAGTAAGGCAGGGGGCGCTTTTTCCGGAAACACCATATATTTT
NA,TRBV27,TRBJ2-3,NA,CASSFSVISTDTQYF,TGTGCCAGCAGTTTCTCGGTCATATCCACAGATACGCAGTATTTT
NA,TRBV19,TRBJ2-7,NA,CASSPPPSYSYEQYF,TGTGCCAGTAGCCCCCCGCCATCTTACTCCTACGAGCAGTACTTC
NA,TRBV11-2,TRBJ1-6,NA,CASSLDSSNSPLHF,TGTGCCAGCAGCTTAGATAGTAGTAATTCACCCCTCCACTTT
NA,TRBV7-6,TRBJ2-2,NA,CASSSDFPNTGELFF,TGTGCCAGCAGCTCGGACTTCCCGAACACCGGGGAGCTGTTTTTT
NA,TRBV6-1,TRBJ1-2,NA,CASSEWGGFDYGYTF,TGTGCCAGCAGCGAATGGGGGGGCTTCGACTATGGCTACACCTTC
NA,TRBV6-5,TRBJ2-3,TRBD2,CASSYSGTSGADTQYF,TGTGCCAGCAGTTACTCCGGGACTAGCGGCGCAGATACGCAGTATTTT
NA,TRBV4-2,TRBJ1-2,NA,CASSQELSGSLDYGYTF,TGTGCCAGCAGCCAAGAGTTGTCAGGGAGCCTAGATTATGGCTACACCTTC